This T cell receptor (beta chain) derives from a study of CD8 T cells in ankylosing spondylitis. This clonotype was seen ten or more times. V was clipped by 6 bases and J by 2 bases; unmatched bases: 7. The CDR3 is 15 residues long. One entry per CDR3 protein, called by TCRdb with MiXCR from the 5' RACE reads. Here the sample spans under 250,000 distinct CDR3 sequences, more than 9% being singletons. This TCR was recovered from a male donor with ankylosing spondylitis or in good health (not recorded which). The chain joins TRBV12-3 or TRBV12-4 to TRBJ2-3, with 8 nucleotides matching TRBD2. Sequences were obtained from blood, either unsorted or a sorted T cell fraction (not recorded which). CDR3 DNA sequence: TGTGCCAGCAGGCCCTGGCGGGGGGACACAGATACGCAGTATTTT. It specifies CASRPWRGDTDTQYF.